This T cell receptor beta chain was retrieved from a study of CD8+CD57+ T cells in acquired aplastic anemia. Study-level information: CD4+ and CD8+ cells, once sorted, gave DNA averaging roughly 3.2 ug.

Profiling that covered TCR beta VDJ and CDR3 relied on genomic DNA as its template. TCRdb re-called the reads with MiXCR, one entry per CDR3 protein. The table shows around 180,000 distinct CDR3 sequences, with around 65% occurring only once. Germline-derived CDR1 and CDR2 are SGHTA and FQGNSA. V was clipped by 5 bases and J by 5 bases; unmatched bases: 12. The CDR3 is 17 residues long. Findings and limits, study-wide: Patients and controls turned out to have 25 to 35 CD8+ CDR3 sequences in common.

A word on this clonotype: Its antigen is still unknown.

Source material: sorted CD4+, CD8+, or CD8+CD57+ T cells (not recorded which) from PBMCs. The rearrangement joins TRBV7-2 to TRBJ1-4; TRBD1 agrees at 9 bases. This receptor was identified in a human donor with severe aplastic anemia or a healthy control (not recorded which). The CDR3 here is CASSEDFPGTGNEKLFF. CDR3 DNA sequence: TGTGCCAGCAGCGAAGACTTCCCCGGGACAGGGAATGAAAAACTGTTTTTT.